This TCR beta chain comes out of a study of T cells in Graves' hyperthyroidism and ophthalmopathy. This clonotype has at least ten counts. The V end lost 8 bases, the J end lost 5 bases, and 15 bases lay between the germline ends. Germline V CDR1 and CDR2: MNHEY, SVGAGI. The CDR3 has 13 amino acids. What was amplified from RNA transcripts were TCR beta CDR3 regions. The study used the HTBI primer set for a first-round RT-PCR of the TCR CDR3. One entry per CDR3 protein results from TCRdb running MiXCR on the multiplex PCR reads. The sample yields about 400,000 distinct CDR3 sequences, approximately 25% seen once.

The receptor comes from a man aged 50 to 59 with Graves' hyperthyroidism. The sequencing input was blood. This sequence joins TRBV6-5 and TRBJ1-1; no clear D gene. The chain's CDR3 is CASSAQTWTEAFF. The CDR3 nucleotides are TGTGCCAGCTCAGCCCAGACGTGGACTGAAGCTTTCTTT.